The TCR beta chain described here comes from a study of blood T cell repertoires in COVID-19. On the study more broadly: Samples of COVID-19 (acute and convalescent) were obtained from the United States, Italy and Spain.

This clone was observed a single time. Germline assignment: CDR1 SNHLY and CDR2 FYNNEI. CDR3 length equals 13 residues. Trimming shortened V by 9 bases and J by 1 base, and 12 bases separated the two germline ends. The authors' processing: It was from reference gene primer amplification that nucleated cell counts were estimated. Clones were sequenced by immunoSEQ multiplex PCR, and TCRdb holds only the in-frame ones, with some missing. D and trimming come from the DNA, and the V and J calls and clone size come from that table. The sample shows more than 200,000 clones, about nine tenths of them seen only once.

The chain recombines TRBV2 with TRBJ1-1, with a weak D call TRBD1 (5 bases). The source is a man aged 70 or older with acute or convalescent COVID-19. The sequencing input was peripheral blood. The CDR3 nucleotides read TGTGCCAGTGGGGGGAACCGGAACACTGAAGCTTTCTTT. Its protein product is CASGGNRNTEAFF.